This entry is about one T cell receptor beta chain. Antigen: not known. These data come from a study of PD-1 blockade in classical Hodgkin lymphoma. Whole-study findings and limits: The causes of the repertoire differences, possibly disease activity or prior therapy, remain undefined. Healthy donors were reported to have higher baseline TCR diversity than newly diagnosed patients.

Stated time point: newly diagnosed, previously untreated cHL patient sample. Thawed PBMCs were the source of CD4+ T cells, purified by magnetic negative selection. Untreated, newly diagnosed classical Hodgkin lymphoma PBMCs served for comparison. Produced via immunoSEQ multiplex PCR; TCRdb's table is partial and in-frame only. The sample includes around 32,000 clones, 88% of them seen just once. Looked up from germline, CDR1 is SNHLY and CDR2 is FYNNEI. This CDR3 has 14 residues. J gave up 3 bases and V 4 bases, and 5 bases lay outside the gene matches. Sequenced: CD4+ T cells from blood. This TCR came from a human donor with classical Hodgkin lymphoma. The chain couples TRBV2 to TRBJ1-2; TRBD1 matches 7 bases. The CDR3 nucleotides read TGTGCCAGCAGTGTGCTAGGGGGCTACTATGGCTACACCTTC. It codes for CASSVLGGYYGYTF.